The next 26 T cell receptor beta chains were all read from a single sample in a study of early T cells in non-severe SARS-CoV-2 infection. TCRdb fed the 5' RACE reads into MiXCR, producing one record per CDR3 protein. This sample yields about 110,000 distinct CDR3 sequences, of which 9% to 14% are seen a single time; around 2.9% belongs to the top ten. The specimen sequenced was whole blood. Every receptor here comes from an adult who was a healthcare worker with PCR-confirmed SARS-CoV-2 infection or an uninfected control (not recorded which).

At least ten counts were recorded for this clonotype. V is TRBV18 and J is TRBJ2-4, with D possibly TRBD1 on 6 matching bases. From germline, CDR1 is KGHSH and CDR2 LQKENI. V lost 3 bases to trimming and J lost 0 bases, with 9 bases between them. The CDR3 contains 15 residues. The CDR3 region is CASSPGHLAKNIQYF. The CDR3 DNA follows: TGTGCCAGCTCACCGGGACATCTAGCCAAAAACATTCAGTACTTC.

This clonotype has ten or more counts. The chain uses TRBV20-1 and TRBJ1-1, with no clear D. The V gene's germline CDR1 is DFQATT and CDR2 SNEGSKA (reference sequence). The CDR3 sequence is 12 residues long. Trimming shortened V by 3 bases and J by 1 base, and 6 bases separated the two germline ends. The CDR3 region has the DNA TGCAGTGCTAGCAGGACGAACACTGAAGCTTTCTTT. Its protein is CSASRTNTEAFF.

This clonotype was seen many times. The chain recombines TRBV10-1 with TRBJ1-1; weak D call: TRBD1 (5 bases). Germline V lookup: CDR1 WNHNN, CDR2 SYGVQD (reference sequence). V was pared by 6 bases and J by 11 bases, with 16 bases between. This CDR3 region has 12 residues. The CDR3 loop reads CASRHRPVRAFF. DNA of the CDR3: TGCGCCAGCAGACACAGGCCCGTCAGGGCTTTCTTT.

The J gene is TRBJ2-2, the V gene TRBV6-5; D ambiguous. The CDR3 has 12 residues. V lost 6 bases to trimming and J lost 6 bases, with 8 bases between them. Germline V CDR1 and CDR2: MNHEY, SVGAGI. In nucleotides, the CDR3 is TGTGCCAGCAGCCCAGGAGCCGGGGAGCTGTTTTTT. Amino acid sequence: CASSPGAGELFF.

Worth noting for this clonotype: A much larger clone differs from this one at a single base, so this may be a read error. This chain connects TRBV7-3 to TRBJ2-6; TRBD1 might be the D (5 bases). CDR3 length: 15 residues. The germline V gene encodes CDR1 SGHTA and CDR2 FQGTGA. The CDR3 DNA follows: TGTGCCAGCAGCCGCAGTATCTCTGGGGCCAACGCCCTGACTTTC. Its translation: CASSRSISGANALTF. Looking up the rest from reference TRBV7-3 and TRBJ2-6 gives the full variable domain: GAGVSQTPSNKVTEKGKYVELRCDPISGHTALYWYRQSLGQGPEFLIYFQGTGAADDSGLPNDRFFAVRPEGSVSTLKIQRTERGDSAVYLCASSRSISGANALTFGAGSRLTVL.

CDR3 in amino acids: CSARGTSGSYEQYF. The CDR3 nucleotides are TGCAGTGCTAGAGGCACTAGCGGTTCCTACGAGCAGTACTTC. The chain employs TRBV20-1 and TRBJ2-7, with TRBD2 matching 8 bases. V was pared by 1 base and J by 1 base, with 3 bases of the junction left unmatched. The germline gives CDR1 DFQATT, CDR2 SNEGSKA (reference sequence). This CDR3 is built from 14 residues.

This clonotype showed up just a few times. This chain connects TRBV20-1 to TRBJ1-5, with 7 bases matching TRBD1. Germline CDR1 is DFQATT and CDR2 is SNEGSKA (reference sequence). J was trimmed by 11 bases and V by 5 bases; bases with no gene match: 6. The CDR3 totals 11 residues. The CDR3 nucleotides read TGCAGTGCTGAAGGACAGGACACCCAGCATTTT. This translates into CSAEGQDTQHF.

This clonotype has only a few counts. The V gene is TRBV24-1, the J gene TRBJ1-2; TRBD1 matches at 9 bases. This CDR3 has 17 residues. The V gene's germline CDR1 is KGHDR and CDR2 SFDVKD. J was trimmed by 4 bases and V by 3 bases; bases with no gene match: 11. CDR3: CATSDPTAGTGTYGYTF. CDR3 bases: TGTGCCACCAGTGATCCAACGGCCGGGACAGGGACCTATGGCTACACCTTC.

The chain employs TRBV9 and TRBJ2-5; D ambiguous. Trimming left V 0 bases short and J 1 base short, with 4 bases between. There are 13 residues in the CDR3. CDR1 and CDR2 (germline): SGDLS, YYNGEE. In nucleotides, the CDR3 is TGTGCCAGCAGCGTAGAAGGCCAAGAGACCCAGTACTTC. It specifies CASSVEGQETQYF.

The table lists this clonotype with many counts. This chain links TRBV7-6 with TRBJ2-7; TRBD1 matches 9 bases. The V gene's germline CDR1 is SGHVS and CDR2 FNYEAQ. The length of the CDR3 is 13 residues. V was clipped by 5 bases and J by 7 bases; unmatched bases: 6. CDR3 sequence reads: CASSQDRGGEQYF. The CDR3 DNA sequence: TGTGCCAGCAGCCAGGACAGGGGAGGGGAGCAGTACTTC.

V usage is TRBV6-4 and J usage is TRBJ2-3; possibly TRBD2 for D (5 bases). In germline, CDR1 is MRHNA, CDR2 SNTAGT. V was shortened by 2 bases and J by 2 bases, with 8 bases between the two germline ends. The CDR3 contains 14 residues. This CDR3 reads CASSDEGNTDTQYF. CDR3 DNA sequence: TGTGCCAGCAGTGACGAGGGCAACACAGATACGCAGTATTTT.

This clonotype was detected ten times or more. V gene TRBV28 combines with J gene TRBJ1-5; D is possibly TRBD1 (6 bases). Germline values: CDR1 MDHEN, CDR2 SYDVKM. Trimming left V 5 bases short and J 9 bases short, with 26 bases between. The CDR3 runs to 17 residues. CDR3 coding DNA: TGTGCCAGCAGTCCCCAGGGGCGCCGCCTAAGTAGGTGGCCCCAGCATTTT. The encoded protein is CASSPQGRRLSRWPQHF.

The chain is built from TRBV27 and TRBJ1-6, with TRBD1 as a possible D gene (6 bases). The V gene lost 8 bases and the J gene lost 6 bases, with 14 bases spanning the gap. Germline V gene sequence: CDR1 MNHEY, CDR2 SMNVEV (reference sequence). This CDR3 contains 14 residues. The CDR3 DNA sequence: TGTGCCAGCCACAGGGTCTTCACTAATTCACCCCTCCACTTT. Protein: CASHRVFTNSPLHF.

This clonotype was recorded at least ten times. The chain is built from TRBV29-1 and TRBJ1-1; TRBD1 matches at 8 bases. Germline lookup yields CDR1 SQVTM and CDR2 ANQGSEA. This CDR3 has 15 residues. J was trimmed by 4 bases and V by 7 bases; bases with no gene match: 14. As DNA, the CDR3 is TGCAGCGCTCCCGGGACAGGCGCCTGGGGCACTGAAGCTTTCTTT. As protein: CSAPGTGAWGTEAFF.

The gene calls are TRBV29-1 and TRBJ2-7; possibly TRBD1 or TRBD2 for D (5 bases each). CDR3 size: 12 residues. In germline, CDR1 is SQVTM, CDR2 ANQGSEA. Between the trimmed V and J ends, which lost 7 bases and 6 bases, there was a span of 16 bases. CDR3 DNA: TGCAGCGGAGGATTAACAGGAGGCGAGCAGTACTTC. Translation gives CSGGLTGGEQYF.

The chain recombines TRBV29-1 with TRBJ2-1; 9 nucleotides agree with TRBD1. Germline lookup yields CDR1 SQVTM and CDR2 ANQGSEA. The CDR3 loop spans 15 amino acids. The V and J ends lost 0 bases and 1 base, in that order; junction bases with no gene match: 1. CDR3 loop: CSVEEGTGSYNEQFF. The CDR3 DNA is TGCAGCGTTGAAGAGGGGACAGGGTCCTACAATGAGCAGTTCTTC.

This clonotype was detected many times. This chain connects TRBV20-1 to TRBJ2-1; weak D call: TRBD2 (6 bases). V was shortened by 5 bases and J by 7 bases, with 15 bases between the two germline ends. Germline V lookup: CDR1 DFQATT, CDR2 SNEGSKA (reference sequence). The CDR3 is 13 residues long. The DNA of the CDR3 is TGCAGTGCTGTAAGGACTACCCAGAATGAGCAGTTCTTC. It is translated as CSAVRTTQNEQFF.

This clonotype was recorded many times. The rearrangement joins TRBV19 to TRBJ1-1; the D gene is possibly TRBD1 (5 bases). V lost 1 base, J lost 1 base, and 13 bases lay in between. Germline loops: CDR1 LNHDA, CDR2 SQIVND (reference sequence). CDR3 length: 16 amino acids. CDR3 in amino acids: CASSIGGRVKNTEAFF. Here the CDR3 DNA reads TGTGCCAGTAGTATAGGGGGCAGGGTTAAGAACACTGAAGCTTTCTTT.

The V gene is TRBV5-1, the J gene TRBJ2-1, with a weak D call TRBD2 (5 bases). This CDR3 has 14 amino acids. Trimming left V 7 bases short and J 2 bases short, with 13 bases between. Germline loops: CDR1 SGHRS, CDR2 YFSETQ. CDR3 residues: CASGPGGPYNEQFF. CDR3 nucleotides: TGCGCCAGCGGGCCGGGCGGGCCCTACAATGAGCAGTTCTTC.

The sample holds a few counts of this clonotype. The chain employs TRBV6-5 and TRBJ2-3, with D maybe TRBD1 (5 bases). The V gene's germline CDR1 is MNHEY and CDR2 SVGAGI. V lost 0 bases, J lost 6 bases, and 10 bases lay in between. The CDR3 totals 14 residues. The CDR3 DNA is TGTGCCAGCAGTTACTCGATAGGGGCGGATACGCAGTATTTT. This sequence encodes CASSYSIGADTQYF.

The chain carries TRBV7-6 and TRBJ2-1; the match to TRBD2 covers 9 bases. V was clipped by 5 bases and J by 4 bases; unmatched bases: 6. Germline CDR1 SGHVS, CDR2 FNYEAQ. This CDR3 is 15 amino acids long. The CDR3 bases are TGTGCCAGCAGCCAGACTAGCGGAGATTACAATGAGCAGTTCTTC. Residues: CASSQTSGDYNEQFF.

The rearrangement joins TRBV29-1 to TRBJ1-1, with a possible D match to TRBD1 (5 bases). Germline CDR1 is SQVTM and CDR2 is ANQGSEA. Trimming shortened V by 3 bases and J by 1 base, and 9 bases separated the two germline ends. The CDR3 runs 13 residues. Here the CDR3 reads CSVEQGPNTEAFF. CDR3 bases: TGCAGCGTTGAGCAGGGTCCGAACACTGAAGCTTTCTTT.

CDR3 loop: CASSHSGSGDPYEQYF. CDR3 in DNA: TGTGCCAGCAGCCATAGTGGCTCGGGCGACCCCTACGAGCAGTACTTC. The genes are TRBV3-1 and TRBJ2-7; D is unresolved. Germline-derived CDR1 and CDR2 are LGHDT and YNNKEL (reference sequence). The CDR3 is made up of 16 amino acids. Deletions cut 3 bases from V and 2 bases from J, with 17 bases between.

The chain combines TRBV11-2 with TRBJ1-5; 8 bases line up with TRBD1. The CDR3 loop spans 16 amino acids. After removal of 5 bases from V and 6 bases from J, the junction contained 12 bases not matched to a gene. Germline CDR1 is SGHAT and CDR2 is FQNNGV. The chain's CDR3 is CASSPGTGGEGQPQHF. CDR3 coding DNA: TGTGCCAGCAGCCCAGGAACAGGGGGTGAAGGTCAGCCCCAGCATTTT.

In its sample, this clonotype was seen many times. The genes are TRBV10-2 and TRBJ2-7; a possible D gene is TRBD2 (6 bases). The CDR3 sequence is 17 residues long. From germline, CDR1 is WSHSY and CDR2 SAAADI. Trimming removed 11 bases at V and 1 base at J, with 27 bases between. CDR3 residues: CAGRFRRESTRSYEQYF. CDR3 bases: TGCGCCGGACGCTTTCGACGGGAGTCCACCAGGTCCTACGAGCAGTACTTC.

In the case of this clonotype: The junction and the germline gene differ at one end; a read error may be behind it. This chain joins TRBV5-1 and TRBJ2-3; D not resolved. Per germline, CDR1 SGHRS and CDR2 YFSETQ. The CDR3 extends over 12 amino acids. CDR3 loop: CASAESTDTQYF. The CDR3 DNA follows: TGCGCCAGCGCCGAGAGCACCGATACGCAGTATTTT.